This TCR beta chain was obtained from a study of CD8+CD57+ T cells in acquired aplastic anemia. The V and J ends lost 0 bases and 0 bases respectively, with 9 bases between them. The CDR3 totals 15 residues. CDR1 is GTSNPN, CDR2 SVGIG, per germline (reference sequence). The study's findings and limits: Patients versus controls showed no significant CD8+ Simpson's diversity difference. Patients shared around 30 CD8+ CDR3 sequences with controls.

This clonotype was detected a few times. The antigen is not known. Profiling of TCR beta VDJ combinations and CDR3 sequences used genomic DNA as template. In TCRdb, the reads were re-called with MiXCR into one record per CDR3 protein. The data hold approximately 190,000 distinct CDR3 sequences, with 48% observed a single time. Previously, flow cytometry had revealed CD8+CD57+ cell expansion in the patients chosen for sequencing. The clonotype comes from a human donor with aplastic anemia. The gene calls are TRBV30 and TRBJ2-1; D tentatively reads TRBD1 or TRBD2 (6 bases each). Sequenced material: sorted CD4+, CD8+, or CD8+CD57+ T cells (not recorded which) from PBMCs. CDR3 nucleotide sequence: TGTGCCTGGAGTGTAGGGGGGAGCTCCTACAATGAGCAGTTCTTC. Translation gives CAWSVGGSSYNEQFF.